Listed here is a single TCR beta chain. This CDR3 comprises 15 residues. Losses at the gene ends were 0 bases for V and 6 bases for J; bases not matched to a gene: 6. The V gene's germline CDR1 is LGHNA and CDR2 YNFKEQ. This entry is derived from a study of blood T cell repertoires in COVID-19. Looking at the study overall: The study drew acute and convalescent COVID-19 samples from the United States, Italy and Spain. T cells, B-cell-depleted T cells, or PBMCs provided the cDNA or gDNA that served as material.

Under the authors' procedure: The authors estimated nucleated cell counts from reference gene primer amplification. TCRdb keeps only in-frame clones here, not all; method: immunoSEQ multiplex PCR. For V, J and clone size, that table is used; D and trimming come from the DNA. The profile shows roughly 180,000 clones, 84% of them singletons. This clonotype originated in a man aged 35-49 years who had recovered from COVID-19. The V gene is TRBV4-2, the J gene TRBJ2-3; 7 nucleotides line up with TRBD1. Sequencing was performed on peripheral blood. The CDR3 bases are TGTGCCAGCAGCCAAGAGACAGGGCAAGAGGATACGCAGTATTTT. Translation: CASSQETGQEDTQYF.